This T cell receptor (beta chain) was recovered during a study of cytomegalovirus exposure and HLA in healthy donors. It was with 60 Vbeta and 13 Jbeta primers that the PCR ran. TCRdb keeps only in-frame clones here, not all; method: immunoSEQ multiplex PCR. The repertoire holds around 90,000 clones, with about four fifths as singletons. Germline CDR1 and CDR2: MNHEY and SMNVEV (reference sequence). V lost 6 bases, J lost 5 bases, and 13 bases lay in between. This CDR3 contains 13 residues. The sample was PBMCs. This TCR derives from a woman aged 40 to 55 in good health and CMV-seronegative. The chain carries TRBV27 and TRBJ2-5, with D tentatively TRBD1 (5 bases). The CDR3 protein is CASSPTVEETQYF. CDR3 in DNA: TGTGCCAGCAGCCCGACAGTGGAGGAGACCCAGTACTTC.